The 16 T cell receptor beta chains below were found in one sample sequenced in a study of cytomegalovirus exposure and HLA in healthy donors. The repertoire was sequenced with immunoSEQ multiplex PCR; TCRdb's copy has only in-frame clones and lacks some. The table includes about 65,000 clones, 92% detected once. The specimen was PBMCs. Receptors were obtained from a woman aged 18-30 years in good health and CMV-seronegative.

The chain couples TRBV4-2 to TRBJ1-1; D is unclear. The CDR3 consists of 14 residues. Germline-derived CDR1 and CDR2 are LGHNA and YNFKEQ. V gave up 0 bases and J gave up 7 bases, with 12 bases separating them. The chain's CDR3 is CASSQEAAALEAFF. The CDR3 DNA sequence: TGTGCCAGCAGCCAAGAGGCGGCGGCTCTTGAAGCTTTCTTT.

The V call is TRBV6-5, the J call TRBJ2-2; perhaps TRBD2 as D (7 bases). V lost 5 bases and J 3 bases, leaving 10 bases between the germline ends. The CDR3 covers 14 residues. CDR1 MNHEY and CDR2 SVGAGI come from the germline V gene. In DNA, the CDR3 is TGTGCCAGCAGTAACGGGGGGCACACCGGGGAGCTGTTTTTT. Amino acid sequence: CASSNGGHTGELFF.

V usage is TRBV28 and J usage is TRBJ1-5; D is undetermined. With 7 bases removed from V and 4 bases from J, the gap between germline ends came to 14 bases. Germline CDR1 MDHEN, CDR2 SYDVKM. The CDR3 covers 14 residues. This chain's CDR3 is CASKARAGNQPQHF. The CDR3 DNA reads as TGTGCCAGCAAGGCTAGGGCGGGAAATCAGCCCCAGCATTTT.

V gene TRBV6-5 combines with J gene TRBJ1-2; 10 bases map to TRBD1. Trimming removed 6 bases from V and 8 bases from J; junction bases left unmatched: 12. The CDR3 is 15 residues long. Germline V gene lookup returns CDR1 MNHEY and CDR2 SVGAGI. CDR3 DNA sequence: TGTGCCAGCAGCCCCGGACAGGGGGAGCAGAAGGGCTACACCTTC. Its protein is CASSPGQGEQKGYTF.

The chain recombines TRBV11-2 with TRBJ2-5, with TRBD2 matching over 9 bases. This CDR3 comprises 18 residues. Trimming at V came to 5 bases and at J to 1 base, leaving 14 bases not matched to a gene. Germline CDR1 and CDR2: SGHAT and FQNNGV. CDR3 sequence reads: CASSRPEGVRGGQETQYF. For the CDR3, the DNA is TGTGCCAGCAGCCGGCCTGAGGGGGTGCGGGGGGGCCAAGAGACCCAGTACTTC.

The rearrangement joins TRBV6-1 to TRBJ1-4; the match to TRBD1 covers 7 bases. CDR3 length: 13 residues. Germline values: CDR1 MNHNS, CDR2 SASEGT. Trimming at V came to 7 bases and at J to 5 bases, leaving 4 bases not matched to a gene. CDR3 sequence reads: CASIATGNEKLFF. In DNA, the CDR3 is TGTGCCAGCATCGCGACAGGGAATGAAAAACTGTTTTTT.

The chain couples TRBV29-1 to TRBJ2-5; 7 positions agree with TRBD2. From germline, CDR1 is SQVTM and CDR2 ANQGSEA. Losses at the gene ends were 7 bases for V and 3 bases for J; bases not matched to a gene: 2. The CDR3 covers 11 residues. The chain's CDR3 is CSAGGEETQYF. Here the CDR3 DNA reads TGCAGCGCTGGGGGGGAAGAGACCCAGTACTTC.

V is TRBV10-3 and J is TRBJ1-2; D is possibly TRBD1 (5 bases). Germline V CDR1 and CDR2: ENHRY, SYGVKD. This CDR3 spans 14 amino acids. V was shortened by 4 bases and J by 4 bases, with 13 bases between the two germline ends. The CDR3 sequence: CAISVDRELYGYTF. Here the CDR3 DNA reads TGTGCCATCAGTGTCGACAGAGAGCTCTATGGCTACACCTTC.

The chain links TRBV7-9 to TRBJ2-7; maybe TRBD1 (7 bases). V lost 8 bases to trimming and J lost 4 bases, with 21 bases between them. The CDR3 loop spans 15 amino acids. Germline values: CDR1 SEHNR, CDR2 FQNEAQ (reference sequence). The DNA of the CDR3 is TGTGCCAGCGCCACCGCGGGACAGTATCGGTACGAGCAGTACTTC. This codes for CASATAGQYRYEQYF.

The CDR3 DNA is TGCGCCAGCAGCTTGGGAGGACAACCGAACACTGAAGCTTTCTTT. This gives the protein CASSLGGQPNTEAFF. The chain combines TRBV5-1 with TRBJ1-1; tentatively, D is TRBD1 (5 bases). The V and J ends lost 0 bases and 1 base respectively, with 10 bases between them. The CDR3 spans 15 residues. Germline V gene data show CDR1 as SGHRS and CDR2 as YFSETQ.

The genes are TRBV2 and TRBJ2-1; D remains ambiguous. CDR1 and CDR2 (germline): SNHLY, FYNNEI. This CDR3 spans 16 amino acids. V was clipped by 7 bases and J by 0 bases, with 16 bases between them. In DNA form, the CDR3 reads TGTGCCAGCATCGAGGTTGATTTTAACTCCTACAATGAGCAGTTCTTC. It encodes CASIEVDFNSYNEQFF.

A few counts support this clone. The chain uses TRBV9 and TRBJ2-7; no clear D. Trimming took 4 bases from V and 3 from J, leaving 14 bases between them. The CDR3 runs 14 residues. CDR1 and CDR2 (germline): SGDLS, YYNGEE. DNA of the CDR3: TGTGCCAGCAGCCCGCAGGTAGACCGCTACGAGCAGTACTTC. Translating gives CASSPQVDRYEQYF.

The table lists this clone with a few counts. The chain joins TRBV7-9 to TRBJ1-1; 8 nucleotides match TRBD1. The CDR3 spans 15 residues. After removal of 4 bases from V and 9 bases from J, the junction contained 13 bases not matched to a gene. Germline CDR1 reads SEHNR; CDR2 reads FQNEAQ (reference sequence). The CDR3 reads CASSSGTGLLAKAFF. The CDR3 nucleotides are TGTGCCAGCAGCTCCGGGACAGGCCTTTTGGCGAAAGCTTTCTTT.

The rearrangement uses TRBV18 and TRBJ2-1, with 10 bases lining up with TRBD1. The V gene's germline CDR1 is KGHSH and CDR2 LQKENI. CDR3 length equals 13 residues. The J segment lost 6 bases and the V segment lost 8 bases, leaving 4 bases of the junction unmatched. The CDR3 loop reads CASGRDRGNEQFF. DNA for the CDR3: TGTGCCAGCGGACGGGACAGGGGCAATGAGCAGTTCTTC.

This clone was counted a single time. The V call is TRBV7-2, the J call TRBJ2-7; 7 nucleotides match TRBD1. The junction had 16 bases not matched to a gene; V was cut back by 5 bases and J by 6 bases. This CDR3 spans 16 amino acids. CDR1 is SGHTA and CDR2 is FQGNSA in the germline V gene. This CDR3 reads CASSPRNDRESAEQYF. Here the CDR3 DNA reads TGTGCCAGCAGCCCACGGAACGACAGGGAGTCTGCCGAGCAGTACTTC.

The chain carries TRBV18 and TRBJ1-2, with 9 bases matching TRBD1. Germline V gives CDR1 KGHSH, CDR2 LQKENI. The CDR3 is 14 amino acids. J was trimmed by 2 bases and V by 6 bases; bases with no gene match: 4. CDR3 nucleotides: TGTGCCAGCTCCACCGGGACAGGGAACTATGGCTACACCTTC. This encodes CASSTGTGNYGYTF.